Following are 14 T cell receptor beta chains from one sample sequenced in a study of CD8+CD57+ T cells in acquired aplastic anemia. The study profiled TCR beta VDJ and CDR3 using genomic DNA as template. One entry per CDR3 protein results from TCRdb running MiXCR on the reads. The sample lists some 48,000 distinct CDR3 sequences, about 78% seen once, with 30% to 40% in the top ten. The source material was sorted CD4+, CD8+, or CD8+CD57+ T cells (not recorded which) from PBMCs. The receptors derive from a human donor in good health, serving as a control.

The V call is TRBV2, the J call TRBJ1-2; 10 bases map to TRBD1. Germline CDR1 reads SNHLY; CDR2 reads FYNNEI. This CDR3 is 13 amino acids long. The V segment lost 6 bases and the J segment 8 bases; nucleotides outside the gene matches: 6. CDR3 protein: CASSPDRGQGYTF. The DNA for the CDR3 is TGTGCCAGCAGCCCCGACAGGGGGCAAGGCTACACCTTC. The whole variable domain, filled in from reference TRBV2 and TRBJ1-2, reads EPEVTQTPSHQVTQMGQEVILRCVPISNHLYFYWYRQILGQKVEFLVSFYNNEISEKSEIFDDQFSVERPDGSNFTLKIRSTKLEDSAMYFCASSPDRGQGYTFGSGTRLTVV.

V usage is TRBV6-1 and J usage is TRBJ2-7, with D maybe TRBD2 (6 bases). The CDR3 is made up of 15 amino acids. V lost 1 base and J lost 3, with 13 bases in between. Germline CDR1 MNHNS, CDR2 SASEGT. The CDR3, as DNA: TGTGCCAGCAGTGAAGAGGACGGGAGAGTCTACGAGCAGTACGTC. This gives the protein CASSEEDGRVYEQYV.

This chain uses TRBV7-3 with TRBJ2-7; 10 bases fit TRBD2. CDR1 SGHTA and CDR2 FQGTGA come from the germline V gene. The length of the CDR3 is 15 residues. J lost 3 bases, V lost 1 base, and 3 bases had no gene match. CDR3 nucleotides: TGTGCCAGCAGCTTAAAAGCGGGGGGGCTCTACGAGCAGTACTTC. It yields the protein CASSLKAGGLYEQYF.

This clonotype has more than one count but fewer than ten. DNA for the CDR3: TGCAGCGTTGGATTCGGACGTAATGAGCAGTTCTTC. Amino acid sequence: CSVGFGRNEQFF. The chain has TRBV29-1 and TRBJ2-1; D is unresolved. The CDR3 loop spans 12 amino acids. The V gene's germline CDR1 is SQVTM and CDR2 ANQGSEA. V was shortened by 4 bases and J by 7 bases, with 11 bases between the two germline ends.

The chain uses TRBV29-1 and TRBJ2-5; D possibly corresponds to TRBD2 (5 bases). V gave up 4 bases and J gave up 7 bases, with 13 bases separating them. The germline CDR1 and CDR2 sequences are SQVTM and ANQGSEA. The CDR3 runs 12 residues. CDR3 in DNA: TGCAGCGTTGGAATCAATCGGGGGACCCAGTACTTC. This gives the protein CSVGINRGTQYF.

The rearrangement joins TRBV10-2 to TRBJ2-5; tentative D call: TRBD1 (5 bases). V shed 4 bases and J shed 2 bases, with 8 bases lying between them. This CDR3 contains 13 residues. In germline, CDR1 is WSHSY, CDR2 SAAADI. CDR3 in amino acids: CASSATGQETQYF. The CDR3, as DNA: TGCGCCAGCAGTGCCACAGGACAAGAGACCCAGTACTTC.

This clonotype was found many times. This chain joins TRBV3-1 and TRBJ1-1, with D possibly being TRBD1 (6 bases). The CDR3 has 16 residues. V shed 5 bases and J shed 1 base, with 17 bases lying between them. The germline CDR1 and CDR2 sequences are LGHDT and YNNKEL (reference sequence). CDR3 loop: CASSERQAQPNTEAFF. The CDR3 DNA follows: TGTGCCAGCAGCGAGAGACAGGCTCAACCGAACACTGAAGCTTTCTTT.

The V and J genes are TRBV7-2 and TRBJ2-6; 9 bases are a match to TRBD1. CDR1 is SGHTA, CDR2 FQGNSA, per germline. J gave up 3 bases and V 5 bases, and 5 bases lay outside the gene matches. This CDR3 is built from 16 residues. CDR3 loop: CASSKGQGGGANVLTF. The DNA for the CDR3 is TGTGCCAGCAGCAAGGGACAGGGTGGTGGGGCCAACGTCCTGACTTTC.

The chain has TRBV25-1 and TRBJ2-3, with D perhaps matching TRBD1 (7 bases). Trimming shortened V by 3 bases and J by 5 bases, and 15 bases separated the two germline ends. The CDR3 is 15 amino acids. Germline CDR1 MGHDK, CDR2 SYGVNS. Here the CDR3 reads CASSDGGGTVDTQYF. The DNA of the CDR3 is TGTGCCAGCAGTGATGGAGGGGGGACAGTAGATACGCAGTATTTT.

The V gene is TRBV7-9, the J gene TRBJ2-7, with unresolved D. Germline loops: CDR1 SEHNR, CDR2 FQNEAQ (reference sequence). CDR3 length: 13 amino acids. V was pared by 5 bases and J by 4 bases, with 12 bases between. The CDR3 coding sequence is TGTGCCAGCAGCCCAGGTGCGAGATACGAGCAGTACTTC. It yields the protein CASSPGARYEQYF.

The chain uses TRBV29-1 and TRBJ2-5, with 10 bases that match TRBD2. Germline-derived CDR1 and CDR2 are SQVTM and ANQGSEA. The CDR3 spans 15 residues. Trimming removed 4 bases from V and 1 base from J; junction bases left unmatched: 6. CDR3 sequence: CSVAGLARGQETQYF. In nucleotides, the CDR3 is TGCAGCGTTGCGGGACTAGCGAGGGGCCAAGAGACCCAGTACTTC.

As regards this clonotype: The germline gene is not matched at one end of the junction; a read error may be the cause. The V gene is TRBV10-3, the J gene TRBJ1-5; weak D call: TRBD1 (6 bases). Germline CDR1 and CDR2: ENHRY and SYGVKD. This CDR3 spans 16 amino acids. CDR3 amino acids: CAIGQTGMHSNQPQHF. In nucleotides, the CDR3 is TGCGCCATCGGCCAGACAGGTATGCATAGCAATCAGCCCCAGCATTTT.

V is TRBV15 and J is TRBJ2-3; weak D call: TRBD2 (7 bases). Trimming removed 0 bases at V and 6 bases at J, with 10 bases between. Germline V gene data show CDR1 as LNHNV and CDR2 as YYDKDF (reference sequence). CDR3 length: 14 amino acids. CDR3 nucleotide sequence: TGTGCCACCAGCAGAGAAGAGGGGGGGGATACGCAGTATTTT. This sequence encodes CATSREEGGDTQYF.

The V and J genes are TRBV28 and TRBJ1-2; unclear D gene. The CDR3 has 10 amino acids. V lost 6 bases and J lost 5, with 4 bases in between. The germline CDR1 and CDR2 sequences are MDHEN and SYDVKM. CDR3 bases: TGTGCCAGCAGCTCTTATGGCTACACCTTC. Translating gives CASSSYGYTF.